This T cell receptor (beta chain) was identified in a study of Ad26.COV2.S vaccination and SARS-CoV-2 variants. General study results and limits: While placebo recipients had lower spike-specific TCR breadth, vaccine recipients had more. Spike-specific CD8+ and CD4+ T cell responses reportedly showed substantial breadth after vaccination.

This clone was detected only once. Its specificity is unknown. CDR1 and CDR2 (germline): SGHAT, FQDESV (reference sequence). Trimming at V came to 3 bases and at J to 4 bases, leaving 0 bases not matched to a gene. This CDR3 is 13 amino acids long. Treatment described: over 15 received Ad26.COV2.S at low or high dose, single or two shots; five or six received placebo; per-sample allocation not given. All samples were drawn on day 63, counting from the first vaccine or placebo injection. The protocol was immunoSEQ multiplex PCR, while the TCRdb copy is restricted to in-frame clones and leaves out a portion. This table has a few hundred thousand clones, 70% to 90% appearing once.

Source: peripheral blood, taken in a trial of Ad26.COV2.S vaccine versus placebo. The chain carries TRBV11-1 and TRBJ1-1, with 9 positions matching TRBD1. The clonotype comes from a person between 18 and 59 years old who received the Ad26.COV2.S COVID-19 vaccine or a placebo. CDR3 nucleotides: TGTGCCAGCAGCTTGGACAGGGGCACTGAAGCTTTCTTT. Amino acids: CASSLDRGTEAFF.